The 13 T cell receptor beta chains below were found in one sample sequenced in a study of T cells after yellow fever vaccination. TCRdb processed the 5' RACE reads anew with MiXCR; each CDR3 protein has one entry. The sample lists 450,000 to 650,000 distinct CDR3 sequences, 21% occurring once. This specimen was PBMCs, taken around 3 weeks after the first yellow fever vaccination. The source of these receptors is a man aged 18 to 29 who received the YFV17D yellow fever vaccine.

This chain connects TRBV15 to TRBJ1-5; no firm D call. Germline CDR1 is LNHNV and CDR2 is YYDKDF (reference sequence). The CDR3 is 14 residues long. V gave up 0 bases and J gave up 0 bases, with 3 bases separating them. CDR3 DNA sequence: TGTGCCACCAGCAGAGAGGGTAGCAATCAGCCCCAGCATTTT. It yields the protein CATSREGSNQPQHF.

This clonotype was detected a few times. In DNA form, the CDR3 reads TGTGCCAGCAGCGCGACACCTATGAACACTGAAGCTTTCTTT. It yields the protein CASSATPMNTEAFF. The gene calls are TRBV7-3 and TRBJ1-1, with D unclear. The CDR3 contains 14 residues. Germline-derived CDR1 and CDR2 are SGHTA and FQGTGA. The V end was cut by 5 bases, the J end by 0 bases, with 10 bases between.

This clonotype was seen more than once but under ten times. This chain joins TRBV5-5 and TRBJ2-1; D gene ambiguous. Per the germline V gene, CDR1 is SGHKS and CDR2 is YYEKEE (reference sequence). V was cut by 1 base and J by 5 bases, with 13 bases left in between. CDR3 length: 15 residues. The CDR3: CASSLYPDGNNEQFF. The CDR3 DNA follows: TGTGCCAGCAGCTTGTACCCCGACGGTAACAATGAGCAGTTCTTC.

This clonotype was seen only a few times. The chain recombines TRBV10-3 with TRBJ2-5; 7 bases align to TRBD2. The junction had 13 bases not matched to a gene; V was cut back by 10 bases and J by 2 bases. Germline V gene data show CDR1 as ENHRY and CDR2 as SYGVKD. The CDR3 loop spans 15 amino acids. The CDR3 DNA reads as TGTGCCAGGGGGGGAAGGGGACTGATACAAGAGACCCAGTACTTC. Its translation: CARGGRGLIQETQYF.

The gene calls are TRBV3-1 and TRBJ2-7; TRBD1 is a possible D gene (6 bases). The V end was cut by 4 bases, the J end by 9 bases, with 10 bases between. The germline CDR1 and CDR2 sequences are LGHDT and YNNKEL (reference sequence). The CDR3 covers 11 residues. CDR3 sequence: CASSRGGRQYV. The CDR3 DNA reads TGTGCCAGCAGCCGAGGGGGTCGGCAGTACGTC.

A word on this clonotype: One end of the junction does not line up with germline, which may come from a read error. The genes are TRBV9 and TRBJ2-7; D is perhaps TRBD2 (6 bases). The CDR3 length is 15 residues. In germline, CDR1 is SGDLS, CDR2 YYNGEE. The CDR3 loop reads CDSSSRDSPAYEQYF. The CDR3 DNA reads TGTGACAGCAGCTCCCGGGACTCGCCGGCCTACGAGCAGTACTTC.

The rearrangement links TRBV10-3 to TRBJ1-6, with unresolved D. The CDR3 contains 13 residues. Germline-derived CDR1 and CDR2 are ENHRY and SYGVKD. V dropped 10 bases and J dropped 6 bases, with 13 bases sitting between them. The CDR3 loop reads CASHKDLNSPLHF. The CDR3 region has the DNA TGTGCCAGTCACAAGGACCTTAATTCACCCCTCCACTTT.

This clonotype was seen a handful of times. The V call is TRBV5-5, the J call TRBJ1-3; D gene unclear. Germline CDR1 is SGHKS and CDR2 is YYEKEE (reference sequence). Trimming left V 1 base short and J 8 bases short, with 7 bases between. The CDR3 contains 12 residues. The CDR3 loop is CASSLQVDTIYF. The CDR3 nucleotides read TGTGCCAGCAGCTTGCAGGTTGACACCATATATTTT.

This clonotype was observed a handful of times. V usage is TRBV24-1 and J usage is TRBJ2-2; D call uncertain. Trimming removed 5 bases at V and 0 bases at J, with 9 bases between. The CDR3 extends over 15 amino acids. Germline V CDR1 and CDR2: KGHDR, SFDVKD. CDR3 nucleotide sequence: TGTGCCACCAGTGCGGCAGCAGCGAACACCGGGGAGCTGTTTTTT. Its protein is CATSAAAANTGELFF.

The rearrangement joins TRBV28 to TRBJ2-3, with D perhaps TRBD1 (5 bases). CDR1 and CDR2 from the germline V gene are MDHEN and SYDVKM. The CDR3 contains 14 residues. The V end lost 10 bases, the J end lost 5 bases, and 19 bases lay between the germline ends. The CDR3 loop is CAINLAGSEDTQYF. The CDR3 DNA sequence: TGTGCCATTAATCTGGCAGGGTCCGAAGATACGCAGTATTTT.

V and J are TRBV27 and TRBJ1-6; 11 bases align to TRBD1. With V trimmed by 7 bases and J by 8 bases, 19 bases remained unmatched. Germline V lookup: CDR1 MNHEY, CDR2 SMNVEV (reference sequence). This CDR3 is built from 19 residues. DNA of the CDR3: TGTGCCAGCACGGTTAGGGGGACAGGGGGACATGGAATACATTCACCCCTCCACTTT. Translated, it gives CASTVRGTGGHGIHSPLHF.

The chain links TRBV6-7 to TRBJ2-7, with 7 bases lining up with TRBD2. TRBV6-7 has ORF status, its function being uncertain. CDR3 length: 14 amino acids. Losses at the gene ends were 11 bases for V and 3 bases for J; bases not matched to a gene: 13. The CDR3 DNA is TGTGCCGCGGGGGAGCGGCACTATGGCTACGAGCAGTACGTC. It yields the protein CAAGERHYGYEQYV.

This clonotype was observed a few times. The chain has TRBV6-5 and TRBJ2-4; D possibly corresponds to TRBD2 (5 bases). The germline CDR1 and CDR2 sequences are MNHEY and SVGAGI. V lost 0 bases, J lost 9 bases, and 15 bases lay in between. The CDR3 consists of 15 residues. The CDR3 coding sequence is TGTGCCAGCAGTTACTCCTCACGGGGAAACGGCATTCAGTACTTC. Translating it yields CASSYSSRGNGIQYF.